The clone carrying this T cell receptor beta chain was counted between two and nine times. Its specificity is unknown. Sequencing used cDNA as its template, made by extracting RNA and reverse transcribing it. TCRdb's table, derived via immunoSEQ multiplex PCR, lists solely in-frame clones and lacks some. Of about 130,000 clones in the sample, approximately 49% were seen once. The CDR3 sequence is 12 residues long. The sample belongs to a study of CD8+ T cells in alopecia areata. Study-level background: Those patients who were treated received oral tofacitinib, which was given at 5 to 10 mg twice daily for moderate-to-severe alopecia areata.

Overall study results and limits: Mice gave a clearer picture of TCR sharing than patients did, possibly for HLA-related reasons.

V and J are TRBV21-1 and TRBJ1-2. TRBV21-1 is given as a pseudogene. Sequenced material: CD8+ T cells sorted from blood, taken at week 0. This clonotype was sampled from a human donor with alopecia areata. The CDR3 protein is CASSMCNYGYTF. CDR3 DNA: TGTGCCAGCAGCATGTGTAACTATGGCTACACCTTC.